Listed below are T cell receptor beta chains from one sample, sequenced in a study of cytomegalovirus exposure and HLA in healthy donors. This table comes from immunoSEQ multiplex PCR, and its TCRdb copy is limited to in-frame clones, with some not included. This sample yields about 160,000 clones, of which roughly 80% are seen a single time; approximately 12% belongs to the top ten. Input material: PBMCs. All receptors come from a man in his fifties or sixties in good health and CMV-seropositive. CDR3s include the opening cysteine and the closing phenylalanine or tryptophan. Fields, in order: V gene, clone size, D gene, J gene, CDR3 protein, CDR3 DNA. The D gene is left open where the match is weak. Expanded clones are given a class, and other clones once, few, many or no size at all.

TRBV4-3,-,TRBD2,TRBJ2-7,CASSPGTSGGPSYEQYF,TGCGCCAGCAGCCCCGGGACTAGCGGGGGGCCATCCTACGAGCAGTACTTC
TRBV30,-,TRBD1,TRBJ2-2,CAWIGQGDTGELFF,TGTGCCTGGATTGGACAGGGGGACACCGGGGAGCTGTTTTTT
TRBV27,-,-,TRBJ2-2,CASSFLARYANTGELFF,TGTGCCAGCAGTTTTTTAGCGAGATACGCGAACACCGGGGAGCTGTTTTTT
TRBV18,-,TRBD2,TRBJ2-7,CASSPSGGVYEQYF,TGTGCCAGCTCACCCTCGGGGGGGGTGTACGAGCAGTACTTC
TRBV5-1,-,-,TRBJ1-1,CASSLEQTRRTEAFF,TGCGCCAGCAGCTTGGAACAGACGCGGAGGACTGAAGCTTTCTTT
TRBV6-1,once,-,TRBJ1-3,CASSELVGAGNTIYF,TGTGCCAGCAGTGAACTTGTTGGGGCAGGAAACACCATATATTTT
TRBV13,-,TRBD1,TRBJ1-3,CASSATWTGNAWGGNTIYF,TGTGCCAGCAGCGCGACGTGGACAGGGAATGCGTGGGGCGGAAACACCATATATTTT
TRBV9,-,-,TRBJ1-1,CASSPRGSLREAFF,TGTGCCAGCAGCCCCCGCGGCAGTCTCAGAGAAGCTTTCTTT
TRBV7-2,-,-,TRBJ2-1,CASSLTDRHNEQFF,TGTGCCAGCAGCTTGACGGACAGACACAATGAGCAGTTCTTC
TRBV29-1,-,TRBD2,TRBJ2-5,CSVPGGETQYF,TGCAGCGTGCCGGGAGGAGAGACCCAGTACTTC
TRBV13,-,TRBD2,TRBJ2-3,CASSSRVAGALADTQYF,TGTGCCAGCAGCTCCCGAGTAGCGGGGGCCTTAGCAGATACGCAGTATTTT
TRBV4-1,few,TRBD1,TRBJ1-3,CASSQDRGLGNTIYF,TGCGCCAGCAGCCAAGATAGGGGGCTGGGGAACACCATATATTTT
TRBV6-5,once,-,TRBJ1-5,CASNSRDNQPQHF,TGTGCCAGCAACTCGAGGGACAATCAGCCCCAGCATTTT
TRBV11-3,few,-,TRBJ1-1,CASSLDRENTEAFF,TGTGCCAGCAGCTTAGACAGGGAGAACACTGAAGCTTTCTTT
TRBV7-8,-,-,TRBJ1-1,CASSLQGRDTEAFF,TGTGCCAGCAGCTTACAGGGGAGGGACACTGAAGCTTTCTTT
TRBV4-2,-,-,TRBJ2-6,CASSQSTGLRFSGANGLTF,TGTGCCAGCAGCCAGTCTACGGGACTCCGTTTCTCTGGGGCCAACGGCCTGACTTTC
TRBV19,-,TRBD2,TRBJ2-1,CASTGGERFSYNEQFF,TGTGCCAGTACGGGAGGGGAGCGGTTCTCCTACAATGAGCAGTTCTTC
TRBV6-5,-,-,TRBJ1-2,CASSYSIGGGYTF,TGTGCCAGCAGTTACTCTATAGGGGGAGGCTACACCTTC
TRBV19,-,TRBD1,TRBJ2-3,CASSLTGPFTDTQYF,TGTGCCAGCTCATTGACAGGGCCTTTCACAGATACGCAGTATTTT
TRBV5-4,-,TRBD2,TRBJ2-1,CASSSNSGSAYNEQFF,TGTGCCAGCAGCTCCAATAGCGGGAGCGCCTACAATGAGCAGTTCTTC
TRBV5-1,-,TRBD1,TRBJ2-1,CASRQGSYNEQFF,TGCGCCAGCCGACAGGGATCCTACAATGAGCAGTTCTTC
TRBV28,-,TRBD1,TRBJ1-1,CASSSPTGVNTEAFF,TGTGCCAGCAGTTCTCCGACAGGGGTGAACACTGAAGCTTTCTTT
TRBV20-1,-,-,TRBJ1-1,CRATGNTEAFF,TGCAGGGCGACAGGGAACACTGAAGCTTTCTTT
TRBV4-3,-,-,TRBJ1-2,CASSQDEGRLGGGYTF,TGCGCCAGCAGCCAGGACGAGGGGCGACTCGGGGGTGGCTACACCTTC
TRBV14,few,TRBD1,TRBJ1-5,CASSFRTGANQPQHF,TGTGCCAGCAGCTTTCGGACAGGAGCTAATCAGCCCCAGCATTTT
TRBV6-1,-,-,TRBJ1-5,CASAVWGTENQPQHF,TGTGCCAGCGCTGTCTGGGGCACCGAGAATCAGCCCCAGCATTTT
TRBV19,-,TRBD2,TRBJ2-7,CASSRGLATYEQYF,TGTGCCAGTAGTCGGGGACTAGCGACCTACGAGCAGTACTTC
TRBV19,-,-,TRBJ2-4,CASKIRGEGKNIQYF,TGTGCCAGTAAGATCAGGGGCGAGGGCAAAAACATTCAGTACTTC
TRBV6-5,-,TRBD1,TRBJ2-1,CASSPGQGRLSEQFF,TGTGCCAGCAGCCCCGGACAGGGTCGTTTGAGTGAGCAGTTCTTC
TRBV4-2,-,TRBD2,TRBJ2-2,CASSHPSGMNTGELFF,TGTGCCAGCAGCCATCCTAGCGGGATGAACACCGGGGAGCTGTTTTTT
TRBV7-8,-,-,TRBJ1-2,CASSFKERALPIF,TGTGCCAGCAGCTTCAAGGAGAGGGCTTTACCCATTTTC
TRBV27,-,-,TRBJ1-6,CASSLRQVNSPLHF,TGTGCCAGCAGTTTAAGGCAGGTTAATTCACCCCTCCACTTT
TRBV19,-,TRBD1,TRBJ2-2,CASKDREYTGELFF,TGTGCCAGTAAGGACAGGGAATACACCGGGGAGCTGTTTTTT
TRBV6-9,-,-,TRBJ2-6,CASSYRECTRAPSGANVLTF,TGTGCCAGCAGTTATCGGGAGTGCACCAGGGCCCCCTCTGGGGCCAACGTCCTGACTTTC
TRBV6-5,-,TRBD1,TRBJ2-7,CASSYETGGEQYF,TGTGCCAGCAGTTACGAGACAGGGGGCGAGCAGTACTTC
TRBV5-1,few,TRBD1,TRBJ2-7,CASSLVDLDRVREQYF,TGCGCCAGCAGCTTGGTAGATTTAGACAGGGTAAGGGAGCAGTACTTC
TRBV7-2,-,TRBD1,TRBJ1-2,CASSLDRGVYGYTF,TGTGCCAGCAGCCTGGACAGGGGGGTCTATGGCTACACCTTC
TRBV9,-,-,TRBJ1-4,CASSVGVTGPNERLFF,TGTGCCAGCAGCGTAGGTGTAACAGGCCCTAATGAAAGACTGTTTTTT
TRBV18,once,TRBD1,TRBJ1-2,CASSPFVPGQGSQSYGYTF,TGTGCCAGCTCACCATTCGTACCGGGACAGGGATCTCAGTCCTATGGCTACACCTTC
TRBV28,-,-,TRBJ2-7,CASGSAQGGAYEQYF,TGTGCCAGCGGATCGGCGCAGGGGGGAGCCTACGAGCAGTACTTC
TRBV7-3,-,TRBD2,TRBJ2-3,CASSSTSGGAADTQYF,TGTGCCAGCAGCTCTACTAGCGGGGGGGCAGCAGATACGCAGTATTTT
TRBV5-3,-,TRBD1,TRBJ2-5,CARSVFLRQGKKGETQYF,TGTGCCAGAAGCGTCTTCCTACGACAGGGTAAAAAGGGTGAGACCCAGTACTTC
TRBV5-1,-,TRBD2,TRBJ2-1,CASSPGTSGGYSLYNEQFF,TGCGCCAGCAGCCCAGGGACTAGCGGGGGGTATTCCCTTTACAATGAGCAGTTCTTC
TRBV10-2,-,-,TRBJ2-7,CASSESISSAYEQYF,TGCGCCAGCAGTGAGTCGATTTCTAGCGCCTACGAGCAGTACTTC
TRBV5-4,-,TRBD2,TRBJ2-3,CASSSELAGEDTQYF,TGTGCCAGCAGCTCTGAACTAGCGGGAGAGGATACGCAGTATTTT
TRBV29-1,-,TRBD1,TRBJ1-1,CSVTGTEFNTEAFF,TGCAGCGTCACCGGGACAGAGTTTAACACTGAAGCTTTCTTT
TRBV9,-,-,TRBJ1-1,CASSGGTRGEAFF,TGTGCCAGCAGCGGAGGGACCCGGGGGGAAGCTTTCTTT
TRBV5-1,-,-,TRBJ1-1,CASSLAEGTEAFF,TGCGCCAGCAGCTTGGCCGAGGGCACTGAAGCTTTCTTT
TRBV5-1,few,TRBD1,TRBJ1-2,CASSLNRGQNGYTF,TGCGCCAGCAGCCTAAACAGGGGTCAAAACGGCTACACCTTC
TRBV7-8,-,-,TRBJ2-2,CASSLWRTGELFF,TGTGCCAGCAGCTTATGGAGAACCGGGGAGCTGTTTTTT
TRBV29-1,few,-,TRBJ1-2,CSVDQGTNYGYTF,TGCAGCGTCGACCAGGGGACTAACTATGGCTACACCTTC
TRBV5-1,-,-,TRBJ2-3,CASTGGGTQDTQYF,TGCGCCAGCACCGGGGGTGGAACCCAGGATACGCAGTATTTT
TRBV6-6,-,-,TRBJ2-1,CASTPRGNEQFF,TGTGCCAGCACCCCCCGAGGTAATGAGCAGTTCTTC